This TCR beta chain is from a study of cytomegalovirus exposure and HLA in healthy donors. Points from the study as a whole: A few V segments could not be told apart, such as TRBV6-2 and TRBV6-3, and were left out. Immune exposure data for these donors was limited to CMV serostatus.

The CDR3 has 13 residues. The trim removed 6 bases at V and 8 bases at J, leaving 4 bases unmatched. Germline CDR1 is MNHNS and CDR2 is SASEGT. Details on this clone: What it recognizes is unknown.

Amplification used 60 Vbeta primers and 13 Jbeta primers. TCRdb's copy holds only in-frame clones and misses some; the assay was immunoSEQ multiplex PCR. The table lists 150,000 or so clones, around 88% of them singletons. This sequence joins TRBV6-1 and TRBJ1-4; 9 bases are shared with TRBD1. This clonotype originated in a woman between 18 and 29 years old in good health and CMV-seronegative. Source material: PBMCs. The CDR3 region is CASRLGQGEKLFF. CDR3 DNA sequence: TGTGCCAGCAGGTTGGGACAGGGCGAAAAACTGTTTTTT.